This entry is about one T cell receptor (beta chain). This clone was seen a handful of times. Its antigen is currently not known. Within one base of it there is no much larger clone, and no base qualities were kept. This sample is drawn from a study of graft-versus-host responses after intestinal transplantation (dated by TCRdb to the early 2020s). Concerning the study at large: The transplants that recipients got were multivisceral, liver-intestinal, or isolated intestinal. Anti-thymocyte globulin induction was given to all recipients, followed by maintenance tacrolimus and steroids for about 3 years. After intestinal transplantation, graft-versus-host and host-versus-graft alloreactive T cell clones were followed in the graft, circulation and bone marrow using bulk TCR-beta CDR3 sequencing. To identify alloreactive clones, pre-transplant mixed lymphocyte reaction products were sequenced and compared with unstimulated pre-transplant donor and recipient T cells. Of the 20 to 30 intestinal transplant recipients enrolled in the cohort, one of whom was a retransplant, a few patients without pretransplant specimens were excluded. Donor T cell macrochimerism was defined as a peak of at least 4% donor T cells among recipient peripheral blood mononuclear cells. Rather than being sequenced by the commercial service, samples from three later patients were sequenced in-house on an Illumina MiSeq and processed with MiXCR.

The library was built by means of the immunoSEQ multiplex PCR assay. In most patients, genomic DNA was isolated using the Qiagen DNeasy Blood and Tissue Kit and sent frozen to Adaptive Biotechnologies for TCR sequencing. High-throughput TCR-beta CDR3 sequencing of genomic DNA from most patients was performed by Adaptive Biotechnologies. The study's own analysis went as follows. TCR sequencing data for more than 15 patients were retrieved from Adaptive's ImmunoSEQ software; a few other patients were processed with MiXCR and VDJtools. To correct CD4 versus CD8 sorting errors, any sequence found in both subsets at a frequency ratio below 5:1 was removed. CDR3 nucleotide sequences shared between donor and recipient were removed because the origin of such sequences could not be assigned. To be classed as alloreactive, a clone needed at least 2-fold expansion over unstimulated cells and a minimum CFSE-low frequency of 0.002% (template counts) or 0.001% (read counts). Clones detected in sequenced pre-transplant spleen, lymph node, or MLR CFSE-low populations of the donor or recipient were defined as mappable. The cumulative frequency of alloreactive clones was calculated as a percentage of all sequences, weighted by copy number. Drawn from immuneACCESS, this table holds only the in-frame rearrangements with V and J called that TCRdb kept. Clones are partly lost; checked studies trace under half to an unresolved V gene and leave the rest unexplained. That table gives V, J and clone size, and the DNA gave D and trimming. The sample data list about 110,000 clones, and about 87% of these were observed just once. Of the sample, roughly 0.71% is held by the ten largest clones.

In the paper's terms, the time point label means: cells obtained before transplantation from donor or recipient. CD3+CD4+ and CD3+CD8+ populations were FACS-sorted from unstimulated pre-transplant donor and recipient cells taken from spleen or lymph nodes. The investigation overall reported the following: The relatively low number and heterogeneity of intestinal transplant patients limited the conclusions. Peak levels of circulating GvH clones were associated with declines in HvG clones early after transplant. GvH clones were detected in recipient bone marrow, and some of these GvH clones were observed earlier in ileal mucosa or blood, consistent with an intestinal mucosal origin. Patients with donor T cell macrochimerism had high GvH to HvG T cell clonal ratios in their allografts.

V was cut back by 7 bases and J by 4 bases, leaving a gap of 12 bases between them. CDR1 and CDR2 (MNHEY, SVGAGI) derive from the germline V gene. The CDR3 covers 13 residues, taking in both the cysteine and the phenylalanine. Solely the CDR3 DNA is kept, with 39 bases framed from the first base. This clonotype originated in a human donor who was the organ donor for an intestinal transplant. The V gene is TRBV6-5 and the J gene is TRBJ2-3; TRBD2 is perhaps the D gene, given 5 matching bases. The input for sequencing was unstimulated CD4+ T cells sorted from spleen or lymph node cells, taken before transplant. The CDR3 region has the sequence CASMRDGADTQYF. The nucleotide sequence reads as follows: TGTGCCAGCATGCGCGACGGGGCAGATACGCAGTATTTT.